This T cell receptor (beta chain) is drawn from a study of T cells in Graves' hyperthyroidism and ophthalmopathy. The study, taken as a whole, reports: It was a median about 6 months before onset that the model predicted ophthalmopathy.

Ophthalmopathy cases scored 3 or more on the Clinical Activity Score and 4 or more on NOSPECS grade, with duration below 3 months. Thyroid ultrasound and orbital computed tomography, with clinical symptoms and serum thyroxine and TRAb, informed diagnoses. Amplification of TCR beta CDR3 regions was performed using RNA transcripts as template. Using the HTBI primer set, a first-round RT-PCR was run on the TCR CDR3. TCRdb reanalysed the multiplex PCR reads using MiXCR and keeps one entry per CDR3 protein. The profile shows about 600,000 distinct CDR3 sequences, 13% to 15% of them singletons. CDR1 is SQVTM and CDR2 is ANQGSEA in the germline V gene. The length of the CDR3 is 18 residues. The V end was cut by 4 bases, the J end by 4 bases, with 27 bases between. This clonotype showed up many times. Its antigen is unknown.

The receptor was derived from a woman under 30 with Graves' ophthalmopathy. Specimen: blood. The J gene is TRBJ2-3, the V gene TRBV29-1, with D perhaps TRBD1 or TRBD2 (5 bases each). The CDR3 nucleotides read TGCAGCGTTGTGGGGCTCTACGGGATCTCAAGGGTTCCAGATACGCAGTATTTT. Its protein product is CSVVGLYGISRVPDTQYF.